This TCR beta chain was found in a study of shared clonotypes between healthy human individuals. Everyone who donated was a Caucasian adult who lived in Nashville, Tennessee. Study conclusions and caveats: In several donors, around 5% of naive CD4 clonotypes appeared in common.

Details on this clone: What it binds is not known.

An assay was performed, and its level was deep. Clones were read by immunoSEQ multiplex PCR, and TCRdb kept only the in-frame ones, dropping some. The sample has about 100,000 clones, 68% seen once. The sample comprised memory CD8+ T cells sorted from blood. Noted subset: CD45RO+ cells pooled with CCR7-negative TemRA cells. This TCR derives from a man aged 25 to 40 in good health.

The CDR3 region has the DNA TGTGCCAGCAGCGCCGCGCCAGGGGCAGGGTACGAGCAGTACTTC. Its translation is CASSAAPGAGYEQYF. The chain couples TRBV25-1 to TRBJ2-7; D is possibly TRBD1 (6 bases). V was clipped by 6 bases and J by 4 bases, with 19 bases between them. Germline V gene lookup returns CDR1 MGHDK and CDR2 SYGVNS. This CDR3 comprises 15 residues.